Described below is a single T cell receptor beta chain sequence and its context. Its matching antigen is unknown. This entry belongs to a study of T cell responses to AZD1222 COVID-19 vaccine. Whole-study results and caveats: Every sample of the repertoires postdated the peak T cell response. Nearly half of spike-specific TCRs reportedly go after variant regions that carry no mutations. The span of vaccine-associated CD4 TCRs extended across spike, with dominance at 160-218 and 743-854.

The CDR3 covers 17 residues. J was trimmed by 0 bases and V by 4 bases; bases with no gene match: 8. Looked up from germline, CDR1 is MDHEN and CDR2 is SYDVKM. Method: immunoSEQ multiplex PCR; TCRdb's copy keeps in-frame clones and lacks some. The profile shows some 60,000 clones, 60% to 85% of them singletons. The sequencing used peripheral blood, collected 28 days after the second AZD1222 dose. This chain uses TRBV28 with TRBJ1-5; 8 positions match TRBD1. The source of this sequence is an adult who received the AZD1222 COVID-19 vaccine. The CDR3: CASSSEQGASSNQPQHF. Here the CDR3 DNA reads TGTGCCAGCAGTTCCGAGCAGGGGGCCTCTAGCAATCAGCCCCAGCATTTT. Full variable domain (outside the CDR3, taken from reference TRBV28 and TRBJ1-5): DVKVTQSSRYLVKRTGEKVFLECVQDMDHENMFWYRQDPGLGLRLIYFSYDVKMKEKGDIPEGYSVSREKKERFSLILESASTNQTSMYLCASSSEQGASSNQPQHFGDGTRLSIL.